These T cell receptor beta chains were read from a single sample in a study of T cell repertoires in aging, cancer and after chemotherapy. TCRdb re-analysed the multiplex PCR reads in MiXCR, keeping a single row per CDR3 protein. This sample has 250 to 300 distinct CDR3 sequences, with about 30% found just once. Sequencing was done on a sample of blood. All receptors derive from a human donor in good health. The CDR3 runs from the conserved cysteine through the conserved F or W. A D gene is named only where the DNA matches it firmly. Size values are once, few and many counts, or a class for expanded clones, and some rows have none.

abundance: large
d_gene: TRBD1
j_gene: TRBJ2-5
v_gene: TRBV20-1
CDR3nt: TGCAGCTTACAGGGGGCGCCCCGAGAGACCCAGTACTTC
CDR3aa: CSLQGAPRETQYF

abundance: few
d_gene: TRBD1
j_gene: TRBJ1-2
v_gene: TRBV20-1
CDR3nt: TGCAGTGCTAGGACAGGGGACTCTGGCTACACCTTC
CDR3aa: CSARTGDSGYTF

abundance: .
d_gene: .
j_gene: TRBJ2-6
v_gene: TRBV19
CDR3nt: TGTGCCACATCATCCGGAGGTCTTTCTGGGGCCAACGTCCTGACTTTC
CDR3aa: CATSSGGLSGANVLTF

abundance: medium-sized
d_gene: TRBD2
j_gene: TRBJ2-1
v_gene: TRBV5-1
CDR3nt: TGCGCCAGCAGCAGTGCTAGCGGGGCTTACAATGAGCAGTTCTTC
CDR3aa: CASSSASGAYNEQFF

abundance: large
d_gene: TRBD2
j_gene: TRBJ2-1
v_gene: TRBV6-2/TRBV6-3
CDR3nt: TGTGCCAGCAGCCGGGGGGGATACAATGAGCAGTTCTTC
CDR3aa: CASSRGGYNEQFF

abundance: medium-sized
d_gene: .
j_gene: TRBJ1-2
v_gene: TRBV7-2
CDR3nt: TGTGCCAGCAGCTCCCTCAGGGAAGGCGTCGACTATGGCTACACCTTC
CDR3aa: CASSSLREGVDYGYTF

abundance: large
d_gene: .
j_gene: TRBJ2-7
v_gene: TRBV4-2
CDR3nt: TGTGCCAGCAGCCAAGTGAGCGGAAACTCCTACGAGCAGTACTTC
CDR3aa: CASSQVSGNSYEQYF

abundance: once
d_gene: .
j_gene: TRBJ1-1
v_gene: TRBV20-1
CDR3nt: TGCAGTGCTGGTTCCGACACTGAAGCTTTCTTT
CDR3aa: CSAGSDTEAFF

abundance: .
d_gene: TRBD2
j_gene: TRBJ2-7
v_gene: TRBV24-1
CDR3nt: TGTGCCACCATGGCTAGCGGGAGACACGAGCAGTACTTC
CDR3aa: CATMASGRHEQYF

abundance: .
d_gene: .
j_gene: TRBJ2-1
v_gene: TRBV13
CDR3nt: TGTGCCAGCAGCTTTGGAGGGGAGAATGAGCAGTTCTTC
CDR3aa: CASSFGGENEQFF

abundance: large
d_gene: .
j_gene: TRBJ2-1
v_gene: TRBV19
CDR3nt: TGTGCCAGTAGTCCTCAAGGCGGAATCCGGGGAGAGCAGTTCTTC
CDR3aa: CASSPQGGIRGEQFF

abundance: medium-sized
d_gene: TRBD1
j_gene: TRBJ2-2
v_gene: TRBV2
CDR3nt: TGTGCCAGCAGTGAAGCGCTTCCGGGACAGGGGAAGTCCGGGGAGCTGTTTTTT
CDR3aa: CASSEALPGQGKSGELFF

abundance: .
d_gene: TRBD1
j_gene: TRBJ2-3
v_gene: TRBV15
CDR3nt: TGTGCCACCAGCAGAGGGACAGGGCAATACCCGCAGTATTTT
CDR3aa: CATSRGTGQYPQYF

abundance: .
d_gene: .
j_gene: TRBJ1-6
v_gene: TRBV25-1
CDR3nt: TGTGCCAGCAGTGCCCTGCGCGGGGCGCCTAATTCACCCCTCCACTTT
CDR3aa: CASSALRGAPNSPLHF

abundance: medium-sized
d_gene: .
j_gene: TRBJ2-2
v_gene: TRBV6-4
CDR3nt: TGTGCCAGCAGTGGGACGAACACCGGGGAGCTGTTTTTT
CDR3aa: CASSGTNTGELFF

abundance: hyperexpanded
d_gene: TRBD1
j_gene: TRBJ2-7
v_gene: TRBV7-6
CDR3nt: TGTGCCAGCAGCTGGACAGGATCCTACGAGCAGTACTTC
CDR3aa: CASSWTGSYEQYF

abundance: large
d_gene: .
j_gene: TRBJ2-7
v_gene: TRBV28
CDR3nt: TGTGCCAGCAGTTCGACAGGGGTTAGCGGGAGACACGAGCAGTACTTC
CDR3aa: CASSSTGVSGRHEQYF

abundance: .
d_gene: TRBD1
j_gene: TRBJ1-5
v_gene: TRBV6-5
CDR3nt: TGTGCCAGCAGTTCTTGGACAGGGGATAGCAATCAGCCCCAGCATTTT
CDR3aa: CASSSWTGDSNQPQHF

abundance: .
d_gene: .
j_gene: TRBJ2-1
v_gene: TRBV6-1
CDR3nt: TGTGCCAGCAGTGAAGTAGGGGGCTCCTACAATGAGCAGTTCTTC
CDR3aa: CASSEVGGSYNEQFF

abundance: large
d_gene: .
j_gene: TRBJ1-1
v_gene: TRBV19
CDR3nt: TGTGCCAGTAGCACCACCTGGAAGGAAGCTTTCTTT
CDR3aa: CASSTTWKEAFF

abundance: medium-sized
d_gene: .
j_gene: TRBJ2-7
v_gene: TRBV5-1
CDR3nt: TGCGCCAGCAGCTGGGGACTCCACCAGCAGTACTTC
CDR3aa: CASSWGLHQQYF

abundance: .
d_gene: TRBD1
j_gene: TRBJ2-6
v_gene: TRBV7-9
CDR3nt: TGTGCCAGCAGCTCATTCAAGGGGACAGGGGGGGCCAACGTCCTGACTTTC
CDR3aa: CASSSFKGTGGANVLTF

abundance: few
d_gene: .
j_gene: TRBJ1-1
v_gene: TRBV28
CDR3nt: TGTGCCAGCAGAACTGGGGGGACTGAAGCTTTCTTT
CDR3aa: CASRTGGTEAFF

abundance: hyperexpanded
d_gene: .
j_gene: TRBJ1-2
v_gene: TRBV27
CDR3nt: TGTGCCAGCAGTTTATGGGGCCAACTCGAAGTGGGTGGCTACACCTTC
CDR3aa: CASSLWGQLEVGGYTF

abundance: large
d_gene: .
j_gene: TRBJ1-1
v_gene: TRBV6-2/TRBV6-3
CDR3nt: TGTGCCAGCAGTTACCCGTACCGGGGTAGCACTGAAGCTTTCTTT
CDR3aa: CASSYPYRGSTEAFF

abundance: large
d_gene: .
j_gene: TRBJ2-3
v_gene: TRBV7-2
CDR3nt: TGTGCCAGCAGCCCAATCACGGATACGCAGTATTTT
CDR3aa: CASSPITDTQYF

abundance: large
d_gene: TRBD2
j_gene: TRBJ2-7
v_gene: TRBV27
CDR3nt: TGTGCCAGCAGTTTCTCTGGCGGGAGCTACGAGCAGTACTTC
CDR3aa: CASSFSGGSYEQYF

abundance: medium-sized
d_gene: .
j_gene: TRBJ2-1
v_gene: TRBV28
CDR3nt: TGTGCCAGCAGTCGGCCGTTAGCGGATGAGCAGTTCTTC
CDR3aa: CASSRPLADEQFF

abundance: .
d_gene: .
j_gene: TRBJ2-5
v_gene: TRBV12-3/TRBV12-4
CDR3nt: TGTGCCAGCAGTCCGACCGGGACATCCACTCAGACCCAGTACTTC
CDR3aa: CASSPTGTSTQTQYF

abundance: .
d_gene: TRBD1
j_gene: TRBJ1-3
v_gene: TRBV9
CDR3nt: TGTGCCAGCAGCGCCCGGGCCGGGACAGCCTCTGGAAACACCATATATTTT
CDR3aa: CASSARAGTASGNTIYF

abundance: large
d_gene: TRBD1
j_gene: TRBJ2-1
v_gene: TRBV7-2
CDR3nt: TGTGCCAGCAGCTTAGGACAGGGGAGGTCCTACAATGAGCAGTTCTTC
CDR3aa: CASSLGQGRSYNEQFF

abundance: .
d_gene: TRBD1
j_gene: TRBJ2-6
v_gene: TRBV6-5
CDR3nt: TGTGCCAGCAGTTCTTGGACAGGGGGGGCCAACGTCCTGACTTTC
CDR3aa: CASSSWTGGANVLTF

abundance: large
d_gene: .
j_gene: TRBJ2-2
v_gene: TRBV5-1
CDR3nt: TGCGCCAGCAGCTTGTCTTCCGTCACCGGGGAGCTGTTTTTT
CDR3aa: CASSLSSVTGELFF

abundance: large
d_gene: TRBD1
j_gene: TRBJ1-4
v_gene: TRBV4-2
CDR3nt: TGTGCCAGCAGCCAAGATCACTCAGGGGGAGGTGAAAAACTGTTTTTT
CDR3aa: CASSQDHSGGGEKLFF

abundance: large
d_gene: .
j_gene: TRBJ2-2
v_gene: TRBV4-3
CDR3nt: TGCGCCAGCAGCCAAGAGCCCATCGGAGACTCGTCGATCACCGGGGAGCTGTTTTTT
CDR3aa: CASSQEPIGDSSITGELFF

abundance: once
d_gene: TRBD2
j_gene: TRBJ2-1
v_gene: TRBV6-2/TRBV6-3
CDR3nt: TGTGCCAGCAGTTACTTACTAGCGGGAGAGGGTGAGCAGTTCTTC
CDR3aa: CASSYLLAGEGEQFF

abundance: medium-sized
d_gene: .
j_gene: TRBJ1-1
v_gene: TRBV10-3
CDR3nt: TGTGCCATCAGTGAGTCGCGGGCAGGCAACACTGAAGCTTTCTTT
CDR3aa: CAISESRAGNTEAFF

abundance: few
d_gene: .
j_gene: TRBJ2-7
v_gene: TRBV28
CDR3nt: TGTGCCAGCAGATTCATAGGGTTCAACTACGAGCAGTACTTC
CDR3aa: CASRFIGFNYEQYF

abundance: medium-sized
d_gene: .
j_gene: TRBJ1-1
v_gene: TRBV28
CDR3nt: TGTGCCAGCAGGGAACGGGGCGGCGGCACTGAAGCTTTCTTT
CDR3aa: CASRERGGGTEAFF

abundance: .
d_gene: .
j_gene: TRBJ2-7
v_gene: TRBV30
CDR3nt: TGTGCCTGGAGTGGGGGAATCGCCAGCGAGCAGTACTTC
CDR3aa: CAWSGGIASEQYF

abundance: hyperexpanded
d_gene: TRBD2
j_gene: TRBJ2-1
v_gene: TRBV19
CDR3nt: TGTGCCAGTAGTTTAGAAGCTAGCGGGGGTTACAATGAGCAGTTCTTC
CDR3aa: CASSLEASGGYNEQFF

abundance: hyperexpanded
d_gene: .
j_gene: TRBJ1-1
v_gene: TRBV19
CDR3nt: TGTGCCAGTAGTATAGACACGATCAATTCTGAAGCTTTCTTT
CDR3aa: CASSIDTINSEAFF

abundance: .
d_gene: .
j_gene: TRBJ1-2
v_gene: TRBV6-5
CDR3nt: TGTGCCAGCAGTTTCGGACAGCCTACTCTTTTTGGCTACACCTTC
CDR3aa: CASSFGQPTLFGYTF

abundance: hyperexpanded
d_gene: TRBD2
j_gene: TRBJ2-7
v_gene: TRBV6-5
CDR3nt: TGTGCCAGCAGTTACAAAGGCCTAGCGGGTAACGAGCAGTACTTC
CDR3aa: CASSYKGLAGNEQYF

abundance: large
d_gene: .
j_gene: TRBJ1-3
v_gene: TRBV6-6
CDR3nt: TGTGCCAGCAGTTACTCGGAAACAGGGGGAAACACCATATATTTT
CDR3aa: CASSYSETGGNTIYF

abundance: hyperexpanded
d_gene: .
j_gene: TRBJ1-5
v_gene: TRBV6-1
CDR3nt: TGTGCCAGCGGATCAGGGACCTCTGGCAATCAGCCCCAGCATTTT
CDR3aa: CASGSGTSGNQPQHF

abundance: .
d_gene: TRBD2
j_gene: TRBJ2-3
v_gene: TRBV29-1
CDR3nt: TGCAGCCCCGGGACTAGCCACACAGATACGCAGTATTTT
CDR3aa: CSPGTSHTDTQYF

abundance: medium-sized
d_gene: TRBD1
j_gene: TRBJ2-2
v_gene: TRBV20-1
CDR3nt: TGCAGTGTTAAGCCGGGACAGGTGAACACCGGGGAGCTGTTTTTT
CDR3aa: CSVKPGQVNTGELFF

abundance: hyperexpanded
d_gene: TRBD1
j_gene: TRBJ1-4
v_gene: TRBV6-6
CDR3nt: TGTGCCAGCACCAAGGGACAGGGGTTTGGAAAACTGTTTTTT
CDR3aa: CASTKGQGFGKLFF

abundance: .
d_gene: .
j_gene: TRBJ1-5
v_gene: TRBV19
CDR3nt: TGTGCCAGTACTCAACTCCCTACAGGGAAACAGCCCCAGCATTTT
CDR3aa: CASTQLPTGKQPQHF

abundance: .
d_gene: TRBD2
j_gene: TRBJ2-3
v_gene: TRBV28
CDR3nt: TGTGCCAGCAGTTTAGCTAGCGGGACCACAGATACGCAGTATTTT
CDR3aa: CASSLASGTTDTQYF

abundance: few
d_gene: TRBD2
j_gene: TRBJ2-7
v_gene: TRBV23-1
CDR3nt: TGCGCCAGCACTAAGGGACTAGCGGGAGAGTACGAGCAGTACTTC
CDR3aa: CASTKGLAGEYEQYF

abundance: large
d_gene: .
j_gene: TRBJ1-5
v_gene: TRBV6-5
CDR3nt: TGTGCCAGCAAAATCCGGGAGTATAGCAATCAGCCCCAGCATTTT
CDR3aa: CASKIREYSNQPQHF

abundance: hyperexpanded
d_gene: TRBD2
j_gene: TRBJ2-1
v_gene: TRBV6-2/TRBV6-3
CDR3nt: TGTGCCAGCAGTCAAAATGGCGGGGGAGGCTCCTACAATGAGCAGTTCTTC
CDR3aa: CASSQNGGGGSYNEQFF

abundance: .
d_gene: .
j_gene: TRBJ2-1
v_gene: TRBV7-7
CDR3nt: TGTGCTAGCAGCTTTGGAACCCCCGGGACTGGAGATCTGTTCTTC
CDR3aa: CASSFGTPGTGDLFF